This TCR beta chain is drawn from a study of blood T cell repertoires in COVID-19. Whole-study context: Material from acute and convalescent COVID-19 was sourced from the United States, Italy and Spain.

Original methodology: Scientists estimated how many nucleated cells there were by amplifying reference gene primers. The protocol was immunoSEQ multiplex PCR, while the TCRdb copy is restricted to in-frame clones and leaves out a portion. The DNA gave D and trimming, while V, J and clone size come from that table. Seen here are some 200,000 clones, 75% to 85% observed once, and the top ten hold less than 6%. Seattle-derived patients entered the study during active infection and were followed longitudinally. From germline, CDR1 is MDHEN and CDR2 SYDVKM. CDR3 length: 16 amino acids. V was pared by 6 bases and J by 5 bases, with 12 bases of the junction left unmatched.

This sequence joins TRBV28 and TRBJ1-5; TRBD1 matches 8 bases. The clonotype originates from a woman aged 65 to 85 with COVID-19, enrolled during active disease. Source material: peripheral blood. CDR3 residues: CASSILGRGPYQPQHF. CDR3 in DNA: TGTGCCAGCAGCATTCTGGGCAGGGGGCCCTATCAGCCCCAGCATTTT.